This T cell receptor (beta chain) came from a study of regulatory T cells in long-lasting Graves disease. Regarding time point: newly diagnosed GD, antithyroid drugs for less than 3 months. From RNA extracted from PBMCs, the TCR library was made. Germline CDR1 DFQATT, CDR2 SNEGSKA (reference sequence). The CDR3 has 13 residues. Trimming left V 5 bases short and J 1 base short, with 6 bases between. Arm-PCR of CDR3 regions and iRepertoire HTBI primers were used to build TCR beta libraries. TCRdb called the multiplex PCR reads again in MiXCR, with one record for every CDR3 protein. Of roughly 500,000 distinct CDR3 sequences in the sample, more than 10% were seen once. In its sample, this clonotype was seen a few times. The sample also formed part of further work on T cells in Graves' hyperthyroidism and ophthalmopathy. As reported in that work: First-round RT-PCR with HTBI primers amplified the TCR CDR3 region. Before onset, by a median of around six months, the model predicted ophthalmopathy.

The sequence was obtained from a woman in her thirties with Graves disease. The J gene is TRBJ2-6, the V gene TRBV20-1; the D is unclear. Here the sequenced sample was peripheral blood mononuclear cells (PBMCs), taken at new diagnosis, from a patient treated with antithyroid drugs. The CDR3 loop reads CSALGSGANVLTF. The CDR3 DNA sequence: TGCAGTGCTCTGGGATCTGGGGCCAACGTCCTGACTTTC.